This paragraph covers one TCR beta chain sequence. These data belong to a study of blood T cell repertoires in COVID-19. The wider study: Sites across the United States, Italy and Spain contributed samples from acute and convalescent COVID-19. PBMCs, B-cell-depleted T cells, or T cells were the source of the cDNA or gDNA that made up the material.

The assay was immunoSEQ multiplex PCR, and TCRdb's table has in-frame clones only and misses some. The data show approximately 63,000 clones, with almost 90% seen just once and about a fifth held by the top ten. The CDR3 is 16 residues long. The ends lost 3 bases at V and 4 bases at J; junction bases unmatched: 7. The V gene's germline CDR1 is LGHDT and CDR2 YNNKEL (reference sequence). This receptor was obtained from a woman aged 80 or over with active COVID-19. The gene calls are TRBV3-1 (or the pseudogene TRBV3-2) and TRBJ1-3, with 9 bases identical to TRBD1. The sequenced material came from peripheral blood. The CDR3 is CASSHYGQGSGNTIYF. CDR3 in DNA: TGTGCCAGCAGCCACTACGGACAGGGGAGCGGAAACACCATATATTTT.